A single sample is the source of the 14 T cell receptor beta chains below, sequenced in a study of cytomegalovirus exposure and HLA in healthy donors. Researchers ran the PCR with 60 Vbeta and 13 Jbeta primers. Libraries were prepared by immunoSEQ multiplex PCR; TCRdb keeps only in-frame clonotypes and omits some of them. The table includes around 180,000 clones, roughly 84% detected once. Sequencing was done on a sample of PBMCs. Receptor source: a boy aged 5 to 17 in good health and CMV-seronegative.

V gene TRBV28 combines with J gene TRBJ2-2, with D maybe TRBD1 (6 bases). The germline gives CDR1 MDHEN, CDR2 SYDVKM. Trimming removed 7 bases from V and 7 bases from J, with 25 bases in between. There are 17 residues in the CDR3. The CDR3, as DNA: TGTGCCAGCACCCCATTGGGGGCAGGGGATAGTGGCGGGGAGCTGTTTTTT. It specifies CASTPLGAGDSGGELFF.

The gene calls are TRBV5-1 and TRBJ1-2; D ambiguous. The V end was cut by 4 bases, the J end by 2 bases, with 12 bases between. Per germline, CDR1 SGHRS and CDR2 YFSETQ. The CDR3 runs to 14 residues. The CDR3 sequence: CASSPARANYGYTF. The CDR3, as DNA: TGCGCCAGCAGCCCGGCGCGGGCCAACTATGGCTACACCTTC.

V and J are TRBV7-9 and TRBJ1-4, with a weak D call TRBD1 (6 bases). The CDR3 covers 15 residues. Germline V lookup: CDR1 SEHNR, CDR2 FQNEAQ (reference sequence). V lost 7 bases and J lost 6, with 18 bases in between. CDR3 bases: TGTGCCAGCAAAGATACAGGGAGGGTGGATGAAAAACTGTTTTTT. Translating gives CASKDTGRVDEKLFF.

The rearrangement links TRBV10-2 to TRBJ1-2; 7 bases match TRBD1. CDR1 and CDR2 (germline): WSHSY, SAAADI. V trimming: 4 bases; J trimming: 3 bases; junction bases outside the gene matches: 11. The CDR3 spans 16 residues. The chain's CDR3 is CASSAGTAIRYYGYTF. The CDR3 nucleotides read TGCGCCAGCAGTGCTGGGACAGCTATTAGATACTATGGCTACACCTTC.

The chain recombines TRBV30 with TRBJ1-4; D perhaps matches TRBD1 (5 bases). Trimming stripped 2 bases from V and 8 bases from J, with 24 bases between. Germline V gives CDR1 GTSNPN, CDR2 SVGIG (reference sequence). The CDR3 contains 17 residues. Written as DNA, the CDR3 is TGTGCCTGGAGTTCCCGACTGGGGAGGGGCTTGAGGGAAAAACTGTTTTTT. It codes for CAWSSRLGRGLREKLFF. Together with reference TRBV30 and TRBJ1-4, the CDR3 gives the full variable domain: SQTIHQWPATLVQPVGSPLSLECTVEGTSNPNLYWYRQAAGRGLQLLFYSVGIGQISSEVPQNLSASRPQDRQFILSSKKLLLSDSGFYLCAWSSRLGRGLREKLFFGSGTQLSVL.

For this clone: This same CDR3 is encoded by further DNA sequences in the sample. V and J are TRBV5-1 and TRBJ2-7, with 10 positions matching TRBD1. CDR1 is SGHRS and CDR2 is YFSETQ in the germline V gene. This CDR3 contains 14 residues. V lost 0 bases, J lost 4 bases, and 1 base stayed unmatched. This chain's CDR3 is CASSLGQGAYEQYF. CDR3 nucleotide sequence: TGCGCCAGCAGCTTGGGACAGGGGGCGTACGAGCAGTACTTC.

The chain recombines TRBV15 with TRBJ1-1, with D perhaps TRBD1 (5 bases). The germline gives CDR1 LNHNV, CDR2 YYDKDF (reference sequence). Trimming stripped 1 base from V and 5 bases from J, with 14 bases between. The CDR3 has 15 residues. This CDR3 is CATSRGQGIGTEAFF. In nucleotides, the CDR3 is TGTGCCACCAGCAGAGGGCAGGGAATTGGAACTGAAGCTTTCTTT.

This rearrangement joins TRBV28 to TRBJ2-2, with 8 positions matching TRBD1. Germline assignment: CDR1 MDHEN and CDR2 SYDVKM. The CDR3 runs to 13 residues. The V gene end was trimmed by 11 bases and the J gene end by 6 bases; junction bases not matched to a gene: 8. The CDR3 nucleotides read TGTGCCGGCCTTCGGACAGGGTCCGGGGAGCTGTTTTTT. This gives the protein CAGLRTGSGELFF.

The J gene is TRBJ2-5, the V gene TRBV5-6, with 7 bases lining up with TRBD2. The V gene end was trimmed by 1 base and the J gene end by 5 bases; junction bases not matched to a gene: 11. Germline CDR1 reads SGHDT; CDR2 reads YYEEEE. The CDR3 spans 16 residues. The CDR3, as DNA: TGTGCCAGCAGCTTGCTGGCGGGAGTCGGGGTGGAGACCCAGTACTTC. Its translation: CASSLLAGVGVETQYF. Full variable domain (missing parts from reference TRBV5-6 and TRBJ2-5): DAGVTQSPTHLIKTRGQQVTLRCSPKSGHDTVSWYQQALGQGPQFIFQYYEEEERQRGNFPDRFSGHQFPNYSSELNVNALLLGDSALYLCASSLLAGVGVETQYFGPGTRLLVL.

DNA of the CDR3: TGTGCCAGCAGCTTAAGGGCAGGGGGCGCGCAGCCCCAGCATTTT. Protein product: CASSLRAGGAQPQHF. The rearrangement uses TRBV7-6 and TRBJ1-5, with TRBD1 matching over 8 bases. CDR1 and CDR2 from the germline V gene are SGHVS and FNYEAQ. The CDR3 totals 15 residues. J gave up 7 bases and V 2 bases, and 7 bases lay outside the gene matches.

This chain joins TRBV28 and TRBJ1-1; 8 bases agree with TRBD1. V lost 10 bases, J lost 1 base, and 5 bases stayed unmatched. CDR1 and CDR2 (germline): MDHEN, SYDVKM. CDR3 length equals 13 residues. The CDR3: CATLGTGNTEAFF. CDR3 DNA sequence: TGTGCCACCCTCGGGACAGGGAACACTGAAGCTTTCTTT. Combining the CDR3 with reference TRBV28 and TRBJ1-1 gives the whole variable domain DVKVTQSSRYLVKRTGEKVFLECVQDMDHENMFWYRQDPGLGLRLIYFSYDVKMKEKGDIPEGYSVSREKKERFSLILESASTNQTSMYLCATLGTGNTEAFFGQGTRLTVV.

This clone was detected once. This chain uses TRBV5-1 with TRBJ2-5, with 13 bases lining up with TRBD2. The length of the CDR3 is 18 residues. The V gene end was trimmed by 0 bases and the J gene end by 5 bases; junction bases not matched to a gene: 10. Germline lookup yields CDR1 SGHRS and CDR2 YFSETQ. For the CDR3, the DNA is TGCGCCAGCAGCTTGGGACTAGCGGGGGGCCCAGGGTGGGAGACCCAGTACTTC. Translated: CASSLGLAGGPGWETQYF.

The rearrangement uses TRBV6-5 and TRBJ1-1; 7 nucleotides agree with TRBD1. The CDR3 is 14 amino acids. The trim removed 7 bases at V and 4 bases at J, leaving 9 bases unmatched. In germline, CDR1 is MNHEY, CDR2 SVGAGI. The chain's CDR3 is CASTIRGFGTEAFF. As DNA, the CDR3 is TGTGCCAGCACAATCAGGGGGTTCGGCACTGAAGCTTTCTTT.

V is TRBV2 and J is TRBJ1-1; 10 nucleotides line up with TRBD1. V gave up 6 bases and J gave up 4 bases; unmatched junction bases: 8. Germline-derived CDR1 and CDR2 are SNHLY and FYNNEI. The CDR3 contains 15 residues. CDR3 sequence reads: CASRDRQGAFTEAFF. CDR3 DNA sequence: TGTGCCAGCAGAGACCGACAGGGGGCATTCACTGAAGCTTTCTTT.